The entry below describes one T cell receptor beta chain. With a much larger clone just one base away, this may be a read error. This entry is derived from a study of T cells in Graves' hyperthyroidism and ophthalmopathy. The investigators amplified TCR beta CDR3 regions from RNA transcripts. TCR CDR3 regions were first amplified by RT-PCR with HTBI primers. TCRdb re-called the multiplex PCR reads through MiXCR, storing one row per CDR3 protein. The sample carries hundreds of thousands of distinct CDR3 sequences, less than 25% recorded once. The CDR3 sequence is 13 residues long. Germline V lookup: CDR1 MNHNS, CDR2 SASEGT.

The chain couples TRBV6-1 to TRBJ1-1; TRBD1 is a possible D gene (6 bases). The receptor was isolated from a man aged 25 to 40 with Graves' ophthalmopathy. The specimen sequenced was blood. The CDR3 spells CASSTGSNTEACF. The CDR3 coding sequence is TGTGCCAGCAGTACAGGGTCGAACACTGAAGCTTGCTTT.